This T cell receptor (beta chain) was identified during a study of T cell responses to AZD1222 COVID-19 vaccine. For the study at large: The analysis combined second doses at about 4 or about 12 weeks. Study-wide results and limits: Vaccine-associated CD4 TCRs spanned spike, dominant at 160-218 and 743-854.

About this clone: The antigen remains unidentified.

This table comes from immunoSEQ multiplex PCR, and its TCRdb copy is limited to in-frame clones, with some not included. The sample lists roughly 170,000 clones, about 85% occurring once. The sequencing used peripheral blood, collected on day 0 of AZD1222 vaccination. The TCR sequence derives from an adult in good health.

CDR3 sequence: CASRMGQGNTDTQYF. The CDR3 DNA follows: TGTGCCAGTAGGATGGGACAGGGGAATACAGATACGCAGTATTTT. The genes are TRBV19 and TRBJ2-3; 10 bases agree with TRBD1. This CDR3 contains 15 residues. Germline CDR1 is LNHDA and CDR2 is SQIVND (reference sequence). Trimming took 6 bases from V and 3 from J; bases not matched to a gene: 6.